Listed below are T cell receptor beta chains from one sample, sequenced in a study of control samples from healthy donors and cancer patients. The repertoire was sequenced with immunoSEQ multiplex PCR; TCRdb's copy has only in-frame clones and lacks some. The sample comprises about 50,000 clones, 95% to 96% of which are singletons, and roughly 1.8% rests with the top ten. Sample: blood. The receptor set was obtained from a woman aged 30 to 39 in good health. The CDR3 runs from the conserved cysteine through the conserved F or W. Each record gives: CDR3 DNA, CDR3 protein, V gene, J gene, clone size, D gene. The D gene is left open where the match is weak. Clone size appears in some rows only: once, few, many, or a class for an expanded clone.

TGTGCCAGCACCGAAGCCGCTGCAAACACTGAAGCTTTCTTT,CASTEAAANTEAFF,TRBV6-6,TRBJ1-1,.,.
TGTGCCAGCACCCAGATATTGAACACTGAAGCTTTCTTT,CASTQILNTEAFF,TRBV12-3/TRBV12-4,TRBJ1-1,.,.
TGTGCCAGCAGCCGGGGAGCTGGTAATACGCAGTATTTT,CASSRGAGNTQYF,TRBV7-3,TRBJ2-3,.,.
TGTGCCAGCAGCCAAGATACCAACACAGATACGCAGTATTTT,CASSQDTNTDTQYF,TRBV3-1/TRBV3-2,TRBJ2-3,.,.
TGTGCCAGCAGCTTAACTAGGGGGCGGGAGCAGTTCTTC,CASSLTRGREQFF,TRBV7-3,TRBJ2-1,.,TRBD1
TGTGCCAGCAGCCAAGATAAGCGGGAGATGACAGATACGCAGTATTTT,CASSQDKREMTDTQYF,TRBV14,TRBJ2-3,.,TRBD2
TGCGCCAGCAGCCCCGTCCCACCAACCCTTACGAGGGAAGACAATCAGCCCCAGCATTTT,CASSPVPPTLTREDNQPQHF,TRBV23-1,TRBJ1-5,.,.
TGTGCCAACCAAATTGGCACTGAAGCTTTCTTT,CANQIGTEAFF,TRBV6-4,TRBJ1-1,.,.
TGTGCCAGCCGTCTAGGAGGAGACACCATATATTTT,CASRLGGDTIYF,TRBV7-9,TRBJ1-3,.,.
TGTGCCAGCAGTACCGATTCTACCGGGGAGCTGTTTTTT,CASSTDSTGELFF,TRBV2,TRBJ2-2,.,.
TGTGCCAGCAGCGCTACCGGGACAGTAGATCCTGGCTACACCTTC,CASSATGTVDPGYTF,TRBV5-4,TRBJ1-2,.,TRBD1
TGTGCTAGCCTTACCGGGACTTCGGCCCAGTATTTT,CASLTGTSAQYF,TRBV12-5,TRBJ2-3,.,.
TGTGCCAGCAGCCAATTCACTAGCACTGAGCAGTTCTTC,CASSQFTSTEQFF,TRBV3-1/TRBV3-2,TRBJ2-1,.,.
TGTGCCACCAGCAGAGCTTACAATGAGCAGTTCTTC,CATSRAYNEQFF,TRBV15,TRBJ2-1,.,.
TGTGCAACCGGGGCAGGTTCCTACGAGCAGTACTTC,CATGAGSYEQYF,TRBV19,TRBJ2-7,.,.
TGTGCCAGCAGCCTCCGACAGGGGAAGGGCTCCTATAATTCACCCCTCCACTTT,CASSLRQGKGSYNSPLHF,TRBV5-6,TRBJ1-6,.,TRBD1
TGTGCCAGCAGCCTCCTAGCGGGAGGCGCAGATACGCAGTATTTT,CASSLLAGGADTQYF,TRBV7-9,TRBJ2-3,once,TRBD2
TGTGCCAGCAGGACAGGGACAACTAATGAAAAACTGTTTTTT,CASRTGTTNEKLFF,TRBV6-5,TRBJ1-4,.,TRBD1
TGTGCCAGCAGTTTAGAAAATCAGCCCCAGCATTTT,CASSLENQPQHF,TRBV12-3/TRBV12-4,TRBJ1-5,.,.